The clone carrying this T cell receptor (beta chain) showed up just once. This entry is derived from a study of T cell clones after liver transplantation. Profiled with immunoSEQ multiplex PCR; TCRdb holds only in-frame clones, not every one. The top ten hold about a tenth of the sample, which has approximately 50,000 clones, roughly 70% seen once. This CDR3 is 12 amino acids long. Germline V gene data show CDR1 as MDHEN and CDR2 as SYDVKM. The sample was CD4+ T cells from blood, taken less than 70 months after liver transplant. The receptor comes from a human patient who received a liver transplant. The graft donor may account for some of the T cells. The J gene is TRBJ2-5, the V gene TRBV28; tentatively, D is TRBD1 (6 bases). The CDR3 loop reads CAAGAIQETQYF. The CDR3 DNA reads TGTGCGGCAGGGGCGATCCAAGAGACCCAGTACTTC.